Below, 18 T cell receptor beta chains from the same sample are listed, as sequenced in a study of cytomegalovirus exposure and HLA in healthy donors (dated by TCRdb to the late 2010s). Library preparation was by the immunoSEQ multiplex PCR assay. The source is immuneACCESS, and TCRdb retained only in-frame sequences with V and J called. Part of the clones is not carried over; for the studies checked, unresolved V genes explain less than half of this, and the remainder is unexplained. In this sample the table shows 200,000 to 250,000 clones, around 86% of which occur a single time. Together, the top ten hold 2% to 2.5% of the sample. The sequencing sample was made of PBMCs. These receptors came from a woman under 30 in good health and CMV-seropositive.

V usage is TRBV7-9 and J usage is TRBJ1-5; no firm D call. This CDR3 is 15 amino acids long. Germline V gene data show CDR1 as SEHNR and CDR2 as FQNEAQ (reference sequence). The V gene lost 2 bases and the J gene lost 4 bases, with 12 bases spanning the gap. The CDR3 sequence: CASSLNMAGNQPQHF. Here the CDR3 DNA reads TGTGCCAGCAGCTTAAATATGGCGGGGAATCAGCCCCAGCATTTT.

V and J are TRBV7-8 and TRBJ1-1; 7 nucleotides align to TRBD1. The CDR3 consists of 13 residues. V gave up 10 bases and J gave up 5 bases; unmatched junction bases: 10. Per the germline V gene, CDR1 is SGHVS and CDR2 is FQNEAQ. This CDR3 reads CATIPTGKTEAFF. The CDR3 DNA is TGTGCCACTATTCCGACAGGGAAAACTGAAGCTTTCTTT. The full variable domain, its missing parts supplied by reference TRBV7-8 and TRBJ1-1, is GAGVSQSPRYKVAKRGQDVALRCDPISGHVSLFWYQQALGQGPEFLTYFQNEAQLDKSGLPSDRFFAERPEGSVSTLKIQRTQQEDSAVYLCATIPTGKTEAFFGQGTRLTVV.

The CDR3 coding sequence is TGTGCCAGCAGCCCCCAAGGAGGACGAGGCACAGATACGCAGTATTTT. It specifies CASSPQGGRGTDTQYF. The V call is TRBV9, the J call TRBJ2-3; TRBD2 might be the D (5 bases). V lost 4 bases to trimming and J lost 1 base, with 16 bases between them. The CDR3 is 16 amino acids. Looked up from germline, CDR1 is SGDLS and CDR2 is YYNGEE.

The chain joins TRBV5-4 to TRBJ1-5; no firm D call. Germline lookup yields CDR1 SGHNT and CDR2 YYREEE (reference sequence). V gave up 2 bases and J gave up 10 bases, with 13 bases separating them. This CDR3 region has 13 residues. The CDR3 spells CASSFTPTRPQHF. CDR3 nucleotide sequence: TGTGCCAGCAGCTTTACACCGACTCGACCCCAGCATTTT. Looking up the rest from reference TRBV5-4 and TRBJ1-5 gives the full variable domain: ETGVTQSPTHLIKTRGQQVTLRCSSQSGHNTVSWYQQALGQGPQFIFQYYREEENGRGNFPPRFSGLQFPNYSSELNVNALELDDSALYLCASSFTPTRPQHFGDGTRLSIL.

The chain uses TRBV2 and TRBJ1-2; D is unclear. CDR3 length: 14 amino acids. Germline-derived CDR1 and CDR2 are SNHLY and FYNNEI. Trimming pared 6 bases from V and 5 bases from J, leaving 16 bases between. This CDR3 reads CASRRTGDWYGYTF. The CDR3 DNA follows: TGTGCCAGCAGAAGGACCGGGGATTGGTATGGCTACACCTTC.

The chain employs TRBV9 and TRBJ1-1; no clear D gene. There are 14 residues in the CDR3. Germline V gene data show CDR1 as SGDLS and CDR2 as YYNGEE. The V gene lost 0 bases and the J gene lost 1 base, with 7 bases spanning the gap. This CDR3 reads CASSVGAGNTEAFF. CDR3 sequence (DNA): TGTGCCAGCAGCGTAGGGGCGGGGAACACTGAAGCTTTCTTT.

This rearrangement joins TRBV27 to TRBJ1-2, with a weak D call TRBD1 (5 bases). CDR3 length equals 13 residues. The V end was cut by 5 bases, the J end by 8 bases, with 15 bases between. Germline-derived CDR1 and CDR2 are MNHEY and SMNVEV (reference sequence). The CDR3: CASSPGGSEGYTF. CDR3 sequence (DNA): TGTGCCAGCAGTCCGGGGGGTTCGGAAGGCTACACCTTC.

This chain joins TRBV29-1 and TRBJ2-1; 8 bases align to TRBD2. V was pared by 3 bases and J by 2 bases, with 3 bases of the junction left unmatched. From germline, CDR1 is SQVTM and CDR2 ANQGSEA. The CDR3 covers 14 residues. For the CDR3, the DNA is TGCAGCGTTGACGAGCGGGAGACCTACAATGAGCAGTTCTTC. Protein: CSVDERETYNEQFF.

This clone was seen a handful of times. The chain links TRBV6-5 to TRBJ2-2; 8 bases align to TRBD1. The junction had 4 bases not matched to a gene; V was cut back by 2 bases and J by 2 bases. The CDR3 covers 16 residues. Per germline, CDR1 MNHEY and CDR2 SVGAGI. This CDR3 is CASSYLPGGNTGELFF. CDR3 nucleotide sequence: TGTGCCAGCAGTTACCTGCCAGGGGGCAACACCGGGGAGCTGTTTTTT.

The chain recombines TRBV18 with TRBJ1-1; a possible D gene is TRBD1 (6 bases). Trimming removed 5 bases from V and 0 bases from J, with 10 bases in between. Germline CDR1 and CDR2: KGHSH and LQKENI. There are 14 residues in the CDR3. The CDR3 loop is CASSVDSLNTEAFF. CDR3 in DNA: TGTGCCAGCTCAGTGGACAGCTTGAACACTGAAGCTTTCTTT. The whole variable domain, filled in from reference TRBV18 and TRBJ1-1, reads NAGVMQNPRHLVRRRGQEARLRCSPMKGHSHVYWYRQLPEEGLKFMVYLQKENIIDESGMPKERFSAEFPKEGPSILRIQQVVRGDSAAYFCASSVDSLNTEAFFGQGTRLTVV.

The V call is TRBV28, the J call TRBJ1-1; no reliable D call. Germline assignment: CDR1 MDHEN and CDR2 SYDVKM. There are 13 residues in the CDR3. Trimming removed 1 base from V and 2 bases from J, with 5 bases in between. Here the CDR3 DNA reads TGTGCCAGCAGTTTATACAGAAACACTGAAGCTTTCTTT. It yields the protein CASSLYRNTEAFF. The full variable domain, in which reference TRBV28 and TRBJ1-1 provide the parts outside the CDR3, is DVKVTQSSRYLVKRTGEKVFLECVQDMDHENMFWYRQDPGLGLRLIYFSYDVKMKEKGDIPEGYSVSREKKERFSLILESASTNQTSMYLCASSLYRNTEAFFGQGTRLTVV.

The V call is TRBV27, the J call TRBJ1-1; D is possibly TRBD1 (6 bases). The germline V gene has CDR1 MNHEY and CDR2 SMNVEV (reference sequence). V shed 8 bases and J shed 1 base, with 14 bases lying between them. The CDR3 is 14 residues long. The chain's CDR3 is CASAQGSPNTEAFF. Written as DNA, the CDR3 is TGTGCCAGCGCGCAGGGGTCCCCGAACACTGAAGCTTTCTTT.

The count of this clone is one. The chain links TRBV27 to TRBJ1-3; D remains ambiguous. V lost 0 bases and J lost 12, with 15 bases in between. Germline CDR1 MNHEY, CDR2 SMNVEV (reference sequence). This CDR3 has 14 amino acids. The CDR3 DNA reads as TGTGCCAGCAGTTTATCGGGAGCCCGAGGTAGCATATATTTT. As protein: CASSLSGARGSIYF.

The rearrangement joins TRBV7-2 to TRBJ2-5; 8 bases match TRBD2. The CDR3 has 15 residues. The germline CDR1 and CDR2 sequences are SGHTA and FQGNSA. V lost 5 bases, J lost 3 bases, and 8 bases stayed unmatched. The CDR3 protein is CASSGDPAGEETQYF. CDR3 in DNA: TGTGCCAGCAGCGGGGACCCAGCGGGAGAAGAGACCCAGTACTTC.

This sequence joins TRBV6-1 and TRBJ2-7, with 12 positions matching TRBD2. V lost 6 bases to trimming and J lost 3 bases; unmatched junction nucleotides: 6. Germline CDR1 is MNHNS and CDR2 is SASEGT. The CDR3 runs to 15 residues. CDR3 in DNA: TGTGCCAGCAGCGTTCTGGGACTAGCGGGCTACGAGCAGTACTTC. Protein product: CASSVLGLAGYEQYF.

This chain links TRBV2 with TRBJ2-5; no clear D gene. Germline lookup yields CDR1 SNHLY and CDR2 FYNNEI. V lost 7 bases to trimming and J lost 1 base, with 7 bases between them. The CDR3 totals 12 residues. The CDR3 spells CASTPSQETQYF. The CDR3 DNA sequence: TGTGCCAGCACCCCCAGCCAAGAGACCCAGTACTTC.

This CDR3 is CASSLRGSPDTQYF. CDR3 nucleotide sequence: TGTGCCAGCAGCTTAAGAGGTTCCCCAGATACGCAGTATTTT. This rearrangement joins TRBV7-9 to TRBJ2-3; D uncertain. Germline assignment: CDR1 SEHNR and CDR2 FQNEAQ (reference sequence). This CDR3 region has 14 residues. Trimming took off 2 bases at V and 4 bases at J, with 10 bases between the two ends.

The genes are TRBV6-1 and TRBJ1-2; the D gene is possibly TRBD1 (6 bases). V was shortened by 6 bases and J by 5 bases, with 13 bases between the two germline ends. Germline-derived CDR1 and CDR2 are MNHNS and SASEGT. The CDR3 length is 13 residues. CDR3 loop: CASSLAGVYGYTF. The DNA for the CDR3 is TGTGCCAGCAGCCTAGCAGGGGTTTATGGCTACACCTTC.